This T cell receptor (beta chain) is drawn from a study of shared clonotypes between healthy human individuals. V was pared by 1 base and J by 1 base, with 2 bases of the junction left unmatched. CDR1 LNHDA and CDR2 SQIVND come from the germline V gene (reference sequence). This CDR3 has 17 residues. Measured with immunoSEQ multiplex PCR; TCRdb has only the in-frame clones, and not every one. The sample yields 550,000 to 850,000 clones, over 65% seen once. This TCR was recovered from a woman aged 30 to 39 in good health. The V gene is TRBV19, the J gene TRBJ2-5; 14 bases fit TRBD2. Sequencing input: memory CD4+ T cells sorted from blood. The subset: CD45RA-negative fraction. The CDR3 loop is CASSIGGTSGSQETQYF. The CDR3 DNA sequence: TGTGCCAGTAGTATAGGAGGGACTAGCGGGAGCCAAGAGACCCAGTACTTC.